Listed below are T cell receptor beta chains from one sample, sequenced in a study of molecular identifiers for immune sequencing clone quantification. TCRdb called the PCR reads again in MiXCR, with one record for every CDR3 protein. The sample lists about 510,000 distinct CDR3 sequences, roughly a fifth occurring once. Sequenced material: naive CD8+ T cells from blood, with Jurkat cell RNA spiked in. These receptors originate from a human donor in good health. Some libraries in this study had Jurkat cell RNA spiked in. CDR3s include the opening cysteine and the closing phenylalanine or tryptophan. The D gene is left open where the match is weak. The size of a clone is reported for some rows only, either as once, few or many, or as a class for expanded clones.

d_call: TRBD1; clone_size: few; v_call: TRBV6-6; cdr3_length: 15; j_call: TRBJ2-7; cdr3_nt: TGTGCCAGCAGCTCGGGACAGGGCAATTCCTACGAGCAGTACTTC; cdr3_aa: CASSSGQGNSYEQYF
d_call: -; clone_size: many; v_call: TRBV20-1; cdr3_length: 15; j_call: TRBJ2-7; cdr3_nt: TGCAGTGCTAGAGTATCGGCAGGGTACTCCTACGAGCAGTACTTC; cdr3_aa: CSARVSAGYSYEQYF
d_call: TRBD2; clone_size: -; v_call: TRBV7-9; cdr3_length: 15; j_call: TRBJ2-3; cdr3_nt: TGTGCCAGCAGCTCCACTAGCGGGGACTCAGATACGCAGTATTTT; cdr3_aa: CASSSTSGDSDTQYF
d_call: TRBD1; clone_size: few; v_call: TRBV28; cdr3_length: 14; j_call: TRBJ2-5; cdr3_nt: TGTGCCAGCAGGCTAGACAGGGAACAAGAGACCCAGTACTTC; cdr3_aa: CASRLDREQETQYF
d_call: -; clone_size: many; v_call: TRBV2; cdr3_length: 14; j_call: TRBJ2-6; cdr3_nt: TGTGCCAGTACCTTCCGGGGAAGGGCCAACGTCCTGACTTTC; cdr3_aa: CASTFRGRANVLTF
d_call: -; clone_size: few; v_call: TRBV5-4; cdr3_length: 11; j_call: TRBJ2-1; cdr3_nt: TGTGCCAGCAGCTTGGATCTTGAGCAGTTCTTC; cdr3_aa: CASSLDLEQFF
d_call: -; clone_size: many; v_call: TRBV6-6; cdr3_length: 14; j_call: TRBJ2-3; cdr3_nt: TGTGCCAGCAGTTACACTAGAAGCACAGATACGCAGTATTTT; cdr3_aa: CASSYTRSTDTQYF
d_call: -; clone_size: many; v_call: TRBV12-3/TRBV12-4; cdr3_length: 15; j_call: TRBJ2-3; cdr3_nt: TGTGCCAGCAGATCCGGGACATTCGACACAGATACGCAGTATTTT; cdr3_aa: CASRSGTFDTDTQYF
d_call: TRBD1; clone_size: -; v_call: TRBV6-6; cdr3_length: 16; j_call: TRBJ1-4; cdr3_nt: TGTGCCAGCGGGGCTGACGAACAGGGGGCGAAAGAAAAACTGTTTTTT; cdr3_aa: CASGADEQGAKEKLFF
d_call: -; clone_size: few; v_call: TRBV4-3; cdr3_length: 15; j_call: TRBJ1-1; cdr3_nt: TGCGCCAGCAGCCAAGATGGGTCCTCTTTTGCTGAAGCTTTCTTT; cdr3_aa: CASSQDGSSFAEAFF
d_call: -; clone_size: -; v_call: TRBV30; cdr3_length: 14; j_call: TRBJ2-7; cdr3_nt: TGTGCCTGGAGTCAAGCTAGCTTCGTTTACGAGCAGTACTTC; cdr3_aa: CAWSQASFVYEQYF
d_call: -; clone_size: -; v_call: TRBV7-9; cdr3_length: 17; j_call: TRBJ2-6; cdr3_nt: TGTGCCAGCAGCTTAGGGGACGTCCACTCTGGGGCCAACGTCCCGACTTTC; cdr3_aa: CASSLGDVHSGANVPTF
d_call: -; clone_size: many; v_call: TRBV25-1; cdr3_length: 17; j_call: TRBJ2-6; cdr3_nt: TGTGCCAGCAGTGAGGTGAGGAAACCCTCTGGGGCCAACGTCCTGACTTTC; cdr3_aa: CASSEVRKPSGANVLTF
d_call: TRBD2; clone_size: -; v_call: TRBV19; cdr3_length: 15; j_call: TRBJ2-1; cdr3_nt: TGTGCCAGTAGTATTTATACTAGCGGGAACAATGAGCAGTTCTTC; cdr3_aa: CASSIYTSGNNEQFF
d_call: -; clone_size: -; v_call: TRBV27; cdr3_length: 12; j_call: TRBJ1-4; cdr3_nt: TGTGCCAGCAGACGGATGGGTGAAAAACTGTTTTTT; cdr3_aa: CASRRMGEKLFF